These 11 T cell receptor beta chains came from one sample sequenced in a study of spatial heterogeneity in lung cancer. TCRdb reprocessed the 5' RACE reads via MiXCR and lists one record per CDR3 protein. The repertoire consists of about 48,000 distinct CDR3 sequences, with over 4.5% occurring once and the leading ten covering approximately 12%. Time point indicated: sample taken at primary tumor resection. Sequencing was performed on PBMCs, taken at surgery. The receptors were gathered from a male donor with early-stage non-small cell lung cancer.

This clonotype has a count of ten or more. The chain joins TRBV2 to TRBJ1-2; D is perhaps TRBD1 (6 bases). Germline CDR1 is SNHLY and CDR2 is FYNNEI. The CDR3 length is 13 residues. Between the trimmed V and J ends, which lost 3 bases and 4 bases, there was a span of 9 bases. CDR3 loop: CASSEDSLYGYTF. The CDR3 coding sequence is TGTGCCAGCAGTGAGGACAGCCTCTATGGCTACACCTTC.

This chain joins TRBV5-4 and TRBJ2-7; D is unresolved. This CDR3 region has 14 residues. Trimming left V 10 bases short and J 3 bases short, with 20 bases between. Germline V CDR1 and CDR2: SGHNT, YYREEE (reference sequence). The CDR3 DNA follows: TGTGCCGCCTCGACTGGCCTTGGAAGCTACGAGCAGTACTTC. This gives the protein CAASTGLGSYEQYF.

This clonotype occurred many times. The V call is TRBV3-1, the J call TRBJ1-2; 8 positions agree with TRBD1. Germline V gene lookup returns CDR1 LGHDT and CDR2 YNNKEL (reference sequence). The length of the CDR3 is 16 residues. V shed 4 bases, J shed 4 bases, and the junction held 11 bases outside the gene matches. The CDR3 loop reads CASSRRGTGGLYGYTF. The CDR3 coding sequence is TGTGCCAGCAGCCGACGAGGGACAGGTGGACTCTATGGCTACACCTTC.

This clonotype was seen ten or more times. J is TRBJ2-1 and V is TRBV7-3; D unresolved. The germline CDR1 and CDR2 sequences are SGHTA and FQGTGA. This CDR3 region has 15 residues. With 1 base removed from V and 5 bases from J, the gap between germline ends came to 12 bases. The CDR3 sequence is CASSLNPAGDNEQFF. The CDR3 nucleotides read TGTGCCAGCAGCTTAAATCCGGCTGGTGACAATGAGCAGTTCTTC.

This clonotype was seen repeatedly, ten times or more. The gene calls are TRBV7-2 and TRBJ1-1; D is perhaps TRBD1 (6 bases). With 5 bases removed from V and 5 bases from J, the gap between germline ends came to 15 bases. CDR1 SGHTA and CDR2 FQGNSA come from the germline V gene. This CDR3 contains 14 residues. The CDR3 protein is CASSRSGAGTEAFF. The CDR3 DNA reads TGTGCCAGCAGCCGTTCGGGGGCTGGAACTGAAGCTTTCTTT.

This clonotype has a count of ten or more. V and J are TRBV7-9 and TRBJ2-7; D unclear. V was trimmed by 1 base and J by 2 bases, leaving 9 bases between them. The V gene's germline CDR1 is SEHNR and CDR2 FQNEAQ (reference sequence). CDR3 length equals 14 residues. For the CDR3, the DNA is TGTGCCAGCAGCTTAGAAAGGCGGACCTACGAGCAGTACTTC. Translated, it gives CASSLERRTYEQYF. Based on the CDR3 plus reference TRBV7-9 and TRBJ2-7, the full variable domain is DTGVSQNPRHKITKRGQNVTFRCDPISEHNRLYWYRQTLGQGPEFLTYFQNEAQLEKSRLLSDRFSAERPKGSFSTLEIQRTEQGDSAMYLCASSLERRTYEQYFGPGTRLTVT.

This clonotype was observed many times. The rearrangement links TRBV7-9 to TRBJ2-1; 8 nucleotides line up with TRBD2. The junction had 6 bases not matched to a gene; V was cut back by 3 bases and J by 8 bases. The CDR3 is 14 amino acids. CDR1 and CDR2 (germline): SEHNR, FQNEAQ (reference sequence). CDR3 residues: CASSFGGRLDEQFF. For the CDR3, the DNA is TGTGCCAGCAGCTTCGGCGGGAGGTTGGATGAGCAGTTCTTC.

This clonotype was detected ten times or more. This sequence joins TRBV4-1 and TRBJ2-1; tentatively, D is TRBD1 or TRBD2 (5 bases each). Trimming took off 1 base at V and 7 bases at J, with 20 bases between the two ends. CDR3 length equals 17 residues. The V gene's germline CDR1 is MGHRA and CDR2 YSYEKL. The CDR3: CASSQGGAQPPGNEQFF. The DNA of the CDR3 is TGCGCCAGCAGCCAAGGGGGAGCACAACCCCCAGGGAATGAGCAGTTCTTC.

This clonotype was recorded many times. The genes are TRBV27 and TRBJ2-3; TRBD1 matches at 8 bases. The CDR3 is made up of 16 amino acids. Germline CDR1 MNHEY, CDR2 SMNVEV (reference sequence). The V gene end was trimmed by 2 bases and the J gene end by 3 bases; junction bases not matched to a gene: 7. The CDR3 nucleotides are TGTGCCAGCAGTTTAATCGGACAGGGATGGACAGATACGCAGTATTTT. It yields the protein CASSLIGQGWTDTQYF.

This clonotype was seen many times. The chain combines TRBV7-9 with TRBJ1-5, with a weak D call TRBD1 (5 bases). The V gene's germline CDR1 is SEHNR and CDR2 FQNEAQ (reference sequence). This CDR3 is 15 amino acids long. The V and J ends lost 5 bases and 6 bases respectively, with 17 bases between them. The CDR3 loop is CASSSQGVGGQPQHF. DNA for the CDR3: TGTGCCAGCAGCAGCCAGGGAGTCGGAGGTCAGCCCCAGCATTTT. Using reference TRBV7-9 and TRBJ1-5 for the parts outside the CDR3, the full variable domain is DTGVSQNPRHKITKRGQNVTFRCDPISEHNRLYWYRQTLGQGPEFLTYFQNEAQLEKSRLLSDRFSAERPKGSFSTLEIQRTEQGDSAMYLCASSSQGVGGQPQHFGDGTRLSIL.

The sample holds many counts of this clonotype. The rearrangement links TRBV20-1 to TRBJ1-1, with D perhaps matching TRBD1 (6 bases). The CDR3 loop spans 17 amino acids. Between the trimmed V and J ends, which lost 2 bases and 0 bases, there was a span of 19 bases. The germline CDR1 and CDR2 sequences are DFQATT and SNEGSKA (reference sequence). The CDR3 DNA sequence: TGCAGTGCTAGAAGGGGCGGGGGGCCTATTTTGAACACTGAAGCTTTCTTT. This codes for CSARRGGGPILNTEAFF.